Listed below are T cell receptor beta chains from one sample, sequenced in a study of human T cells and chemical hapten exposure. TCRdb recomputed calls from the RACE reads with MiXCR, one row per CDR3 protein. The profile shows approximately 370,000 distinct CDR3 sequences, approximately 5.8% of them singletons. The sample here was whole blood, taken in connection with sensitization to the hapten diphenylcyclopropenone (DPC). The receptors were gathered from a woman aged 18 to 35 with alopecia areata. Some clones in this sample may be carry-over from other donors' samples. Each CDR3 is given with its conserved first and last residue. D genes are given only for firm matches. Not all rows give a size; the values are once, few, many and, for expanded clones, a class.

j_call d_call v_call clone_size cdr3_aa cdr3_nt
TRBJ1-2 . TRBV7-9 few CASNPQGEDGYTF TGTGCCAGCAACCCACAGGGAGAGGATGGCTACACCTTC
TRBJ2-1 . TRBV13 many CASSLPLGVEQFF TGTGCCAGCAGCTTACCCCTGGGAGTTGAGCAGTTCTTC
TRBJ2-7 . TRBV7-2 . CASSALPSAVQYF TGTGCCAGCAGCGCCCTTCCTAGCGCCGTGCAGTACTTC
TRBJ2-5 . TRBV5-1 many CASSQEAGQETQYF TGCGCCAGCAGCCAAGAAGCAGGGCAAGAGACCCAGTACTTC
TRBJ1-5 . TRBV12-5 . CAPGGSRNQPQHF TGTGCTCCCGGGGGTTCGAGGAATCAGCCCCAGCATTTT
TRBJ2-3 . TRBV15 . CATSIQQGDTDTQYF TGTGCCACCTCCATCCAACAGGGAGACACAGATACGCAGTATTTT
TRBJ2-7 TRBD1 TRBV13 few CASSYRTGTYEQYF TGTGCCAGCAGCTACCGGACAGGCACCTACGAGCAGTACTTC
TRBJ2-7 . TRBV6-6 . CASSYTVESYEQYF TGTGCCAGCAGTTACACAGTAGAATCCTACGAGCAGTACTTC
TRBJ2-1 . TRBV2 few CASSYGEPNEQFF TGTGCCAGCAGCTACGGGGAACCCAATGAGCAGTTCTTC
TRBJ1-1 TRBD1 TRBV3-1 many CASSDTGGRAEAFF TGTGCCAGCAGCGACACAGGGGGCCGGGCTGAAGCTTTCTTT
TRBJ1-2 TRBD1 TRBV9 many CASSVADRGRGGYTF TGTGCCAGCAGCGTAGCAGACAGGGGTCGGGGTGGCTACACCTTC
TRBJ2-7 TRBD2 TRBV7-3 many CASSPGTSVTYEQYF TGTGCCAGCAGCCCCGGGACTAGCGTAACCTACGAGCAGTACTTC
TRBJ1-4 TRBD1 TRBV6-6 many CASSWTGGEGEKLFF TGTGCCAGCAGTTGGACAGGGGGCGAAGGTGAAAAACTGTTTTTT
TRBJ2-7 TRBD1 TRBV4-3 few CASSQAVGQVGLYF TGCGCCAGCAGCCAAGCCGTGGGACAGGTTGGTCTGTACTTC
TRBJ1-5 . TRBV2 many CASSGSLENQPQHF TGTGCCAGCAGTGGGTCCCTCGAGAATCAGCCCCAGCATTTT
TRBJ2-4 . TRBV13 few CASSFLSGAKNIQYF TGTGCCAGCAGCTTTCTCTCCGGAGCCAAAAACATTCAGTACTTC
TRBJ1-5 TRBD1 TRBV5-1 many CASSPGTGVGNQPQHF TGCGCCAGCAGCCCTGGGACAGGGGTTGGAAATCAGCCCCAGCATTTT
TRBJ2-4 . TRBV2 few CASSEDGAAKNIQYF TGTGCCAGCAGTGAAGACGGGGCGGCCAAAAACATTCAGTACTTC
TRBJ2-6 . TRBV20-1 many CSASDGLPRSGANVLTF TGCAGTGCTAGTGATGGGCTTCCCCGCTCTGGGGCCAACGTCCTGACTTTC
TRBJ2-2 . TRBV24-1 few CATGGPGIGELFF TGTGCCACCGGGGGCCCCGGAATCGGGGAGCTGTTTTTT
TRBJ2-5 . TRBV10-3 many CAISELEETQYF TGTGCCATCAGTGAGTTGGAAGAGACCCAGTACTTC
TRBJ2-1 . TRBV4-2 few CASSSQLYNEQFF TGTGCCAGCAGCTCTCAGCTATACAATGAGCAGTTCTTC
TRBJ1-6 . TRBV30 few CAWSPSRGEPNNSPLHF TGTGCCTGGAGCCCATCCAGAGGGGAACCCAATAATTCACCCCTCCACTTT
TRBJ2-3 TRBD2 TRBV7-9 many CASSPRTSGGAGDATQYF TGTGCCAGCAGCCCACGGACTAGCGGGGGGGCCGGGGATGCTACGCAGTATTTT
TRBJ2-3 . TRBV5-4 . CASSPNPGTVDTDTQYF TGTGCCAGCAGTCCTAATCCCGGGACGGTCGACACAGATACGCAGTATTTT
TRBJ2-5 . TRBV29-1 many CSVGAGQETQYF TGCAGCGTTGGGGCAGGGCAAGAGACCCAGTACTTC
TRBJ1-1 . TRBV7-2 few CASSPSGTTEAFF TGTGCCAGCAGCCCATCAGGGACCACTGAAGCTTTCTTT
TRBJ1-2 TRBD1 TRBV7-3 few CASSSTGTGSPGGYTF TGTGCCAGCAGCTCTACCGGGACAGGCTCGCCGGGTGGCTACACCTTC
TRBJ1-5 . TRBV18 . CASSPTGTSDQPQHF TGTGCCAGCTCACCTACCGGGACATCGGATCAGCCCCAGCATTTT
TRBJ2-2 . TRBV10-3 few CAIRIIDTGELFF TGTGCCATCAGGATTATAGACACCGGGGAGCTGTTTTTT
TRBJ1-1 . TRBV2 many CASSELAGATSIEAFF TGTGCCAGCAGTGAGCTAGCAGGGGCCACGAGTATCGAAGCTTTCTTT
TRBJ1-5 TRBD1 TRBV3-1 . CASRRTGRGSNQPQHF TGTGCCAGCAGGAGGACAGGGCGGGGAAGCAATCAGCCCCAGCATTTT
TRBJ1-2 . TRBV12-3/TRBV12-4 many CASSRLGSGNGDGYTF TGTGCCAGCTCCCGGTTGGGGTCAGGCAACGGGGATGGCTACACCTTC
TRBJ1-1 TRBD1 TRBV20-1 . CSAPGTGTSGTEAFF TGCAGTGCTCCCGGGACAGGCACCTCCGGGACTGAAGCTTTCTTT
TRBJ1-3 TRBD1 TRBV3-1 . CASTITGAGNTIYF TGTGCCAGCACCATTACAGGGGCTGGAAACACCATATATTTT
TRBJ2-3 . TRBV5-1 many CASSLEGVGTDTQYF TGCGCCAGCAGCTTGGAGGGGGTTGGCACAGATACGCAGTATTTT
TRBJ2-7 . TRBV4-2 . CASSPSYGPTSSYEQYF TGTGCCAGCAGCCCATCCTACGGACCGACGAGCTCCTACGAGCAGTACTTC
TRBJ1-5 . TRBV20-1 few CSARGGTNQPQHF TGCAGTGCTAGAGGGGGGACCAATCAGCCCCAGCATTTT
TRBJ1-5 . TRBV7-2 . CASSLPARPQHF TGTGCCAGCAGCTTACCGGCGAGACCCCAGCATTTT
TRBJ2-1 . TRBV4-2 . CASSQERGNSYNEQFF TGTGCCAGCAGCCAAGAGCGGGGCAACTCCTACAATGAGCAGTTCTTC
TRBJ2-7 . TRBV20-1 few CSARDAGTRQYF TGCAGTGCTAGAGATGCAGGGACGAGGCAGTACTTC
TRBJ1-1 . TRBV3-1 many CASSQEGGTEAFF TGTGCCAGCAGCCAAGAGGGGGGCACTGAAGCTTTCTTT
TRBJ1-4 . TRBV7-2 many CASSSQRLGEKLFF TGTGCCAGCAGCTCCCAAAGGCTTGGTGAAAAACTGTTTTTT
TRBJ2-3 . TRBV7-9 many CASSLVTSRLETQYF TGTGCCAGCAGCTTAGTAACATCCAGGCTTGAGACGCAGTATTTT
TRBJ2-7 . TRBV29-1 many CSVGTVSYEQYF TGCAGCGTTGGGACAGTTTCCTACGAGCAGTACTTC
TRBJ2-6 TRBD1 TRBV12-3/TRBV12-4 . CASSGNTGTGTSGANVLTF TGTGCCAGCAGTGGGAACACCGGGACAGGGACTTCTGGGGCCAACGTCCTGACTTTC
TRBJ2-3 TRBD1 TRBV12-3/TRBV12-4 many CASSPNLGQGTDTQYF TGTGCCAGCAGTCCTAATCTGGGACAGGGCACAGATACGCAGTATTTT
TRBJ1-6 TRBD1 TRBV5-1 many CASSAAGTGVISLHF TGCGCCAGCAGCGCGGCCGGGACAGGGGTTATATCCCTCCACTTT
TRBJ2-5 . TRBV11-2 . CASSLLANRQLQETQYF TGTGCCAGCAGCTTATTGGCCAACCGTCAACTCCAAGAGACCCAGTACTTC